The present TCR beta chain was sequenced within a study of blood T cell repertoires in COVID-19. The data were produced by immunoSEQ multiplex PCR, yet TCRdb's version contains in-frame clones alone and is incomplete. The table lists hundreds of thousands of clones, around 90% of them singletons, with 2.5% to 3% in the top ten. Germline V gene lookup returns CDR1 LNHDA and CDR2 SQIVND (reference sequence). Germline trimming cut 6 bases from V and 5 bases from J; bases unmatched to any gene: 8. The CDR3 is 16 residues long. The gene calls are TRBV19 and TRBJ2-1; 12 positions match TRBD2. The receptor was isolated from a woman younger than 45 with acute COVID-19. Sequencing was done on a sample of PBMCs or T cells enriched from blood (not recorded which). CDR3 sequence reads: CASRTLAGGSNNEQFF. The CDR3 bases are TGTGCCAGTAGAACACTAGCGGGGGGCTCTAACAATGAGCAGTTCTTC.